The clone carrying this TCR beta chain was seen only a few times. The ends were cut back, 4 bases at V and 4 bases at J, with 4 bases in the middle. CDR3 length: 12 residues. Germline-derived CDR1 and CDR2 are SEHNR and FQNEAQ (reference sequence). The data stem from a study of blood T cell repertoires in COVID-19. Turning to the study itself: The samples span acute and convalescent COVID-19 from the United States, Italy and Spain. PBMCs, B-cell-depleted T cells, or T cells were the source of the cDNA or gDNA that made up the material.

Original analysis: Reference gene primers were amplified, and this amplification served to estimate nucleated cell counts. Assay: immunoSEQ multiplex PCR; the TCRdb copy retains only in-frame clones and omits some. V and J calls and clone size follow that table, whereas D and trimming were derived from the DNA. The sample consists of about 50,000 clones, 85% of them appearing once. This receptor was taken from a man aged 55 to 70 with acute or convalescent COVID-19. The specimen was peripheral blood. V gene TRBV7-9 combines with J gene TRBJ2-2; unclear D gene. The CDR3 nucleotides read TGTGCCAGCAGCTACTTCACCGGGGAGCTGTTTTTT. This sequence encodes CASSYFTGELFF.